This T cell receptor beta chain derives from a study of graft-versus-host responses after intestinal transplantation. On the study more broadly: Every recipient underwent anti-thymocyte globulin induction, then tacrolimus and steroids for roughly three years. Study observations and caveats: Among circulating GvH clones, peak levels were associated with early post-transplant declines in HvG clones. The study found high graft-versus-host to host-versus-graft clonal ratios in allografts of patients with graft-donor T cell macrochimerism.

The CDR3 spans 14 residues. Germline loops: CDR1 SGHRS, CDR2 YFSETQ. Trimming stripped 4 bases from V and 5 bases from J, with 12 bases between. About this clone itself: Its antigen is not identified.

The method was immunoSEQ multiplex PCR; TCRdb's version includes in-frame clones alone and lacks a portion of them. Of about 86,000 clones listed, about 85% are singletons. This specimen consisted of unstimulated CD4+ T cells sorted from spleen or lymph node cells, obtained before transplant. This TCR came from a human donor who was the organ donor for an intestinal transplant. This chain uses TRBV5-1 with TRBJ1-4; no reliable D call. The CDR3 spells CASSPGSYNEKLFF. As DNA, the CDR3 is TGCGCCAGCAGCCCCGGGTCGTACAATGAAAAACTGTTTTTT.